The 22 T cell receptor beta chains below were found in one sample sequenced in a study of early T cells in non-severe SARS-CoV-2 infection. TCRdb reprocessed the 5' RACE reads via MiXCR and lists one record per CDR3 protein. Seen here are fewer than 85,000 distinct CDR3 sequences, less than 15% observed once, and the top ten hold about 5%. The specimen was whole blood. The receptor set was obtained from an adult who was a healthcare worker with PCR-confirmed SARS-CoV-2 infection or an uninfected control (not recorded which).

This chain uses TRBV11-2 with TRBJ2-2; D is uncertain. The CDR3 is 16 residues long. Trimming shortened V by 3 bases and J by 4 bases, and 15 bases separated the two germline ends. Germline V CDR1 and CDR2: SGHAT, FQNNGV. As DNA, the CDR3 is TGTGCCAGCAGCTTCCGAGCCCTCCGCAGCACCGGGGAGCTGTTTTTT. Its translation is CASSFRALRSTGELFF.

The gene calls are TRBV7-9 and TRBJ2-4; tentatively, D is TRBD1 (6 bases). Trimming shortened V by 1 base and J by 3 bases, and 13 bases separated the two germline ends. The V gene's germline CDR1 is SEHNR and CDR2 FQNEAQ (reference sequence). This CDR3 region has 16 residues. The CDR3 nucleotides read TGTGCCAGCAGCTTAGGGGACGGACAGTACAAAAACATTCAGTACTTC. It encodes CASSLGDGQYKNIQYF.

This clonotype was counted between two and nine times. Here the CDR3 reads CASSLVAGVMNTEAFF. DNA of the CDR3: TGTGCCAGCAGCTTAGTGGCAGGCGTCATGAACACTGAAGCTTTCTTT. The rearrangement uses TRBV7-9 and TRBJ1-1, with D hard to call. Trimming stripped 1 base from V and 0 bases from J, with 12 bases between. Germline CDR1 is SEHNR and CDR2 is FQNEAQ (reference sequence). The CDR3 is 16 amino acids.

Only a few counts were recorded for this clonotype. CDR3 DNA: TGTGCCAGCAGCCTACAACAGGGCTCCTATTCACCCCTCCACTTT. It encodes CASSLQQGSYSPLHF. The chain recombines TRBV3-1 with TRBJ1-6; a weak D match, TRBD1 (6 bases). The ends were cut back, 4 bases at V and 8 bases at J, with 15 bases in the middle. This CDR3 is built from 15 residues. The V gene's germline CDR1 is LGHDT and CDR2 YNNKEL (reference sequence).

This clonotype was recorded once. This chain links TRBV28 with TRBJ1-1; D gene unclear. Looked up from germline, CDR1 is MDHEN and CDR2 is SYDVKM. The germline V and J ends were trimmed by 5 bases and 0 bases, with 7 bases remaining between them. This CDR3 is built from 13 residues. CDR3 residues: CASSRSLNTEAFF. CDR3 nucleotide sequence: TGTGCCAGCAGTCGTTCACTGAACACTGAAGCTTTCTTT. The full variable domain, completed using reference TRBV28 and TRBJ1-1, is DVKVTQSSRYLVKRTGEKVFLECVQDMDHENMFWYRQDPGLGLRLIYFSYDVKMKEKGDIPEGYSVSREKKERFSLILESASTNQTSMYLCASSRSLNTEAFFGQGTRLTVV.

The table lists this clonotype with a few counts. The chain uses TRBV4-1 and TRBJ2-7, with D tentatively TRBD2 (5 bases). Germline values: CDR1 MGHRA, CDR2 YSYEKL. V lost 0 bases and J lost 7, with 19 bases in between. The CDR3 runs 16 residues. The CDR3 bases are TGCGCCAGCAGCCAAGAGCCCGAGACGGGATATCGGGAGCAGTACTTC. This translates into CASSQEPETGYREQYF.

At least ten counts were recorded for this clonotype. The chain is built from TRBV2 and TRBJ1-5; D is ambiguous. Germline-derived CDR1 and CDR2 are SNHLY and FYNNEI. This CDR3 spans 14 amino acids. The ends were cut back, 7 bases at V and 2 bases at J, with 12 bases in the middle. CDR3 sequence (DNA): TGTGCCAGCAAAAAGGGTGATGGCAATCAGCCCCAGCATTTT. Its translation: CASKKGDGNQPQHF.

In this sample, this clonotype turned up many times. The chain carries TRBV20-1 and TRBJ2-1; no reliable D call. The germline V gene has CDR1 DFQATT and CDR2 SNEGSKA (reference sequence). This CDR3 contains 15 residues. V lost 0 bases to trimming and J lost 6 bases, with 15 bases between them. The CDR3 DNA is TGCAGTGCTAGAGATTCTAGAGGAGTAGGCAATGAGCAGTTCTTC. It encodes CSARDSRGVGNEQFF.

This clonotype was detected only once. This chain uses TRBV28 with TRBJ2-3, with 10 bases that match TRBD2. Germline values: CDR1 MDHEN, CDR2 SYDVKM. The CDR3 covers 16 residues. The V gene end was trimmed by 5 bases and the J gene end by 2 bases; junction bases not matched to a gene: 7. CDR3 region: CASSVLAGLFTDTQYF. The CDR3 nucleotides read TGTGCCAGCAGTGTACTAGCGGGGTTGTTCACAGATACGCAGTATTTT.

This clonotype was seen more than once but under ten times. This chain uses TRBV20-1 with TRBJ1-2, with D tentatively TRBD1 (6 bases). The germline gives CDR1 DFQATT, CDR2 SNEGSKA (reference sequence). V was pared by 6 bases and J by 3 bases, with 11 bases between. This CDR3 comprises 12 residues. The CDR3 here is CSALYRDYGYTF. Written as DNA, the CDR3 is TGCAGTGCCTTGTACAGGGACTATGGCTACACCTTC.

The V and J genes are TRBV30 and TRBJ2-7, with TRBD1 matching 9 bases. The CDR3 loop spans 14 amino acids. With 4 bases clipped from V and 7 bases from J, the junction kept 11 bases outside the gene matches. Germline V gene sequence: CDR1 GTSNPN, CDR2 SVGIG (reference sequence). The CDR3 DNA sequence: TGTGCCTGGAATTCCGGGACAGGGATGGATGAGCAGTACTTC. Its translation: CAWNSGTGMDEQYF.

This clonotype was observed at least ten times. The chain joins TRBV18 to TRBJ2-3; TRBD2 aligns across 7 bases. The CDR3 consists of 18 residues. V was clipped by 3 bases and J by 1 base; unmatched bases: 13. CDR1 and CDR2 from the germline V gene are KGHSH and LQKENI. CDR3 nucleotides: TGTGCCAGCTCACCCCCTTACGGTGGCGCGGGGGGCACAGATACGCAGTATTTT. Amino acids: CASSPPYGGAGGTDTQYF.

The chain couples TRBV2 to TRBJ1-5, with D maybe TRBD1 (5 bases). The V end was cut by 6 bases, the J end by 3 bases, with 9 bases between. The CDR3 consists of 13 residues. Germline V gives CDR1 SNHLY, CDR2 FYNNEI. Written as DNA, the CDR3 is TGTGCCAGCAGAGGGACCTACAATCAGCCCCAGCATTTT. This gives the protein CASRGTYNQPQHF.

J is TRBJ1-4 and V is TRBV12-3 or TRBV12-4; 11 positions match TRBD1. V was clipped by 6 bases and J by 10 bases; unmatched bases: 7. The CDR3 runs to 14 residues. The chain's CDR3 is CASSIPGQGAKLFF. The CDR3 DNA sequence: TGTGCCAGCAGCATCCCCGGACAGGGGGCAAAACTGTTTTTT.

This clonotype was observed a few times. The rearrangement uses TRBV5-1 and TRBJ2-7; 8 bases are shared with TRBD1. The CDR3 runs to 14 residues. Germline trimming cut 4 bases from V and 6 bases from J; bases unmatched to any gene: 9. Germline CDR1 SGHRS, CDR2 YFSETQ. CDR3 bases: TGCGCCAGCAGCCAGGACAGGGTTAAGTTCGAGCAGTACTTC. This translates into CASSQDRVKFEQYF.

The CDR3 reads CASSPKSRRGPKEKLFF. The CDR3 nucleotides read TGTGCCAGCAGCCCAAAAAGCCGCAGGGGCCCAAAAGAAAAACTGTTTTTT. This rearrangement joins TRBV21-1 to TRBJ1-4; TRBD1, the table's D call, lacks a check against the DNA. TRBV21-1 is designated a pseudogene. CDR3 length: 17 amino acids.

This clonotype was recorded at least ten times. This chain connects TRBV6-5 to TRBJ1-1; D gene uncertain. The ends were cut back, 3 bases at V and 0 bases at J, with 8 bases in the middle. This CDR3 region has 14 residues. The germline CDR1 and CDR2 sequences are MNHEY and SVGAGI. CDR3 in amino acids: CASSYRDMNTEAFF. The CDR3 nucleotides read TGTGCCAGCAGTTATAGGGATATGAACACTGAAGCTTTCTTT.

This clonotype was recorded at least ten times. In nucleotides, the CDR3 is TGCAGCGCGGAAGTAGCCTACGAGCAGTACTTC. Translating it yields CSAEVAYEQYF. This sequence joins TRBV29-1 and TRBJ2-7; D is unresolved. The CDR3 extends over 11 amino acids. Germline assignment: CDR1 SQVTM and CDR2 ANQGSEA. Trimming took off 7 bases at V and 2 bases at J, with 9 bases between the two ends.

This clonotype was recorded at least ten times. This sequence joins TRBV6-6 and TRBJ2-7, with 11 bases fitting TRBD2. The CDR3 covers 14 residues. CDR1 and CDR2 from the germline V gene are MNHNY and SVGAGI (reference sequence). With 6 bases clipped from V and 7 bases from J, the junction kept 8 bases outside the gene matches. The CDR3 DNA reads TGTGCCAGCAGAGATAGCGGGAGGGCGGAGGAGCAGTACTTC. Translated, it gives CASRDSGRAEEQYF.

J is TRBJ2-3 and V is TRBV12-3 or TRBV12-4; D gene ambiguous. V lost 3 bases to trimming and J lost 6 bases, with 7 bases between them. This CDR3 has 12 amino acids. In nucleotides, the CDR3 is TGTGCCAGCAGTTTTCCCCTCGATACGCAGTATTTT. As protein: CASSFPLDTQYF.

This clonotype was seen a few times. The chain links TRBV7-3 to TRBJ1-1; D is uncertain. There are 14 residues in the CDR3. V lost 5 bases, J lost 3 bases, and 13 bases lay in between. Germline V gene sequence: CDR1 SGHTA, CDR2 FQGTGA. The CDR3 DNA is TGTGCCAGCAGCCAAGGGTCAGGAGACACTGAAGCTTTCTTT. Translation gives CASSQGSGDTEAFF.

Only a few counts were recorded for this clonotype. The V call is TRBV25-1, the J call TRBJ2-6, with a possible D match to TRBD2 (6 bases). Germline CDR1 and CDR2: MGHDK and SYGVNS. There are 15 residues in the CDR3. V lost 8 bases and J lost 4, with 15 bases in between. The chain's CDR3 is CASLKGGTGANVLTF. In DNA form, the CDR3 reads TGTGCCAGCCTCAAGGGAGGTACGGGGGCCAACGTCCTGACTTTC.